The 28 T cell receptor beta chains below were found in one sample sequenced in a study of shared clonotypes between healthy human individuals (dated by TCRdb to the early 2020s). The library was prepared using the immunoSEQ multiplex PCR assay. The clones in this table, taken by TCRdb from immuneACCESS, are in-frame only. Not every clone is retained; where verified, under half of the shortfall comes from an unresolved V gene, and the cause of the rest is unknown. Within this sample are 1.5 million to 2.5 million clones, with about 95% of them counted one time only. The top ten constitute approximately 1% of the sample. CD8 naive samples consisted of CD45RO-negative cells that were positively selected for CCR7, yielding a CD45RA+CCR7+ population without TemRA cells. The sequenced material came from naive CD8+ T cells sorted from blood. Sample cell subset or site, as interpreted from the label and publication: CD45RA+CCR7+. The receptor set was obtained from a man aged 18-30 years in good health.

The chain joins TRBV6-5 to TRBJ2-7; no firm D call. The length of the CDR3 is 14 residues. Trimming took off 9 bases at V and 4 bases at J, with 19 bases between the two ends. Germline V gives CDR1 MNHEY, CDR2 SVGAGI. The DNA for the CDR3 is TGTGCCAGTTGCCCCAATGTCGGGTGTTACGAGCAGTACTTC. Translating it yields CASCPNVGCYEQYF.

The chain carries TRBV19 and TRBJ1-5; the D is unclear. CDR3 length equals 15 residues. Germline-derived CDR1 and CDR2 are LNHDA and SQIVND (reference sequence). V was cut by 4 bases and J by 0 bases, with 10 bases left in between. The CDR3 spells CASSTSEYSNQPQHF. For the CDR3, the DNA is TGTGCCAGTAGTACCTCCGAATATAGCAATCAGCCCCAGCATTTT.

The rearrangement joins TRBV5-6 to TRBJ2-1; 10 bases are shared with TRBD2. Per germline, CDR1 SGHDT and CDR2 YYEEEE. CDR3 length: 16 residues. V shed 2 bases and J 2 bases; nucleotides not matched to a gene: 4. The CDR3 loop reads CASSFLAGEAYNEQFF. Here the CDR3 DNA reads TGTGCCAGCAGCTTCCTAGCGGGAGAGGCCTACAATGAGCAGTTCTTC. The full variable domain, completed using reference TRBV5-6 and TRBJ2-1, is DAGVTQSPTHLIKTRGQQVTLRCSPKSGHDTVSWYQQALGQGPQFIFQYYEEEERQRGNFPDRFSGHQFPNYSSELNVNALLLGDSALYLCASSFLAGEAYNEQFFGPGTRLTVL.

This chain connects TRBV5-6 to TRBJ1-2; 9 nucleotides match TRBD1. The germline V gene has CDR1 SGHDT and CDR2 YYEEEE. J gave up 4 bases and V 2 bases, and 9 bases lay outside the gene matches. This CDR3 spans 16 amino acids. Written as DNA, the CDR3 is TGTGCCAGCAGCTTTGGGACAGGGCAACCGATCTATGGCTACACCTTC. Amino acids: CASSFGTGQPIYGYTF. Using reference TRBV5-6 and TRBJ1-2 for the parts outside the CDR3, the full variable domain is DAGVTQSPTHLIKTRGQQVTLRCSPKSGHDTVSWYQQALGQGPQFIFQYYEEEERQRGNFPDRFSGHQFPNYSSELNVNALLLGDSALYLCASSFGTGQPIYGYTFGSGTRLTVV.

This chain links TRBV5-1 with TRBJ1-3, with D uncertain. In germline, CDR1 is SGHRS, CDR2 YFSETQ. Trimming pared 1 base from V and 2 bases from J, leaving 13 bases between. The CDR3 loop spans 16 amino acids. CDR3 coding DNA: TGCGCCAGCAGCTTGTCTCTCGGCGGAGCTGGAAACACCATATATTTT. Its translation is CASSLSLGGAGNTIYF. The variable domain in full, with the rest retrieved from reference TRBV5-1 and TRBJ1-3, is KAGVTQTPRYLIKTRGQQVTLSCSPISGHRSVSWYQQTPGQGLQFLFEYFSETQRNKGNFPGRFSGRQFSNSRSEMNVSTLELGDSALYLCASSLSLGGAGNTIYFGEGSWLTVV.

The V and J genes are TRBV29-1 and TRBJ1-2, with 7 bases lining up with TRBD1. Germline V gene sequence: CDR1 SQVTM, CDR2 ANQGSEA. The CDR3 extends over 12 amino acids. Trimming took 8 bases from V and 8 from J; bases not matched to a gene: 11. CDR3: CSLAGDSDGYTF. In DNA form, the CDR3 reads TGCAGCCTCGCCGGGGACAGCGACGGCTACACCTTC. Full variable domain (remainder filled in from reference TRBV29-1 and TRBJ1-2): SAVISQKPSRDICQRGTSLTIQCQVDSQVTMMFWYRQQPGQSLTLIATANQGSEATYESGFVIDKFPISRPNLTFSTLTVSNMSPEDSSIYLCSLAGDSDGYTFGSGTRLTVV.

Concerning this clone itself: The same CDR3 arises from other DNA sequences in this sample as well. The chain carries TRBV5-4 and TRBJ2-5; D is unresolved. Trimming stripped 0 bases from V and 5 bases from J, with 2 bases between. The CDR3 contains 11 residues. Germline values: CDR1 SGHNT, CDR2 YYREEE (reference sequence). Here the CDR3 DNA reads TGTGCCAGCAGCTTGGCGGAGACCCAGTACTTC. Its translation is CASSLAETQYF.

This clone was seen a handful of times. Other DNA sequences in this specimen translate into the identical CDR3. Here the CDR3 reads CASSVGGRTEAFF. CDR3 sequence (DNA): TGTGCCAGCAGCGTAGGTGGACGGACTGAAGCTTTCTTT. The chain joins TRBV9 to TRBJ1-1; the D is unclear. Germline CDR1 and CDR2: SGDLS and YYNGEE. Trimming cost V 0 bases and J 5 bases, with 8 bases left between them. This CDR3 spans 13 amino acids. Based on the CDR3 plus reference TRBV9 and TRBJ1-1, the full variable domain is DSGVTQTPKHLITATGQRVTLRCSPRSGDLSVYWYQQSLDQGLQFLIQYYNGEERAKGNILERFSAQQFPDLHSELNLSSLELGDSALYFCASSVGGRTEAFFGQGTRLTVV.

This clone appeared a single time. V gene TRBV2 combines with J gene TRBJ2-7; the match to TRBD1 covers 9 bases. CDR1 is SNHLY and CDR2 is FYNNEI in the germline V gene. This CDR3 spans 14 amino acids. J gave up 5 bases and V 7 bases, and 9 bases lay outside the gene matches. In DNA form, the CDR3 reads TGTGCCAGCATCGGCGGGACAGGGTCCCACGAGCAGTACTTC. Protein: CASIGGTGSHEQYF. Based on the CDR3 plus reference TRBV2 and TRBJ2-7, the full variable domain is EPEVTQTPSHQVTQMGQEVILRCVPISNHLYFYWYRQILGQKVEFLVSFYNNEISEKSEIFDDQFSVERPDGSNFTLKIRSTKLEDSAMYFCASIGGTGSHEQYFGPGTRLTVT.

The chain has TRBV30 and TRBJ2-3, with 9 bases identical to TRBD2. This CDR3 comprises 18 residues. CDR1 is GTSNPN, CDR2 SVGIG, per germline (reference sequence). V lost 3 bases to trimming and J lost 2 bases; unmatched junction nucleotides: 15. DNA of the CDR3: TGTGCCTGGAGCCCCCCGTTAGGCGGGAGGGCCTCCACAGATACGCAGTATTTT. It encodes CAWSPPLGGRASTDTQYF.

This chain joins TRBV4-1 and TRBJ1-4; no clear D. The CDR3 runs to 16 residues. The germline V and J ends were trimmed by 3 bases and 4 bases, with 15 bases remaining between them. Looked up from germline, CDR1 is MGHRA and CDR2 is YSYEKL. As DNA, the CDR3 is TGCGCCAGCAGCCAGACCCCGGCAGGTATTAATGAAAAACTGTTTTTT. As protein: CASSQTPAGINEKLFF.

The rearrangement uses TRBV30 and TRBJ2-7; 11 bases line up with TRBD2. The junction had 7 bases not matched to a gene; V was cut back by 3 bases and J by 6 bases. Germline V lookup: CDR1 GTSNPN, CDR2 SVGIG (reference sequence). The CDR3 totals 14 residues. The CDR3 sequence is CAWSKLAGVREQYF. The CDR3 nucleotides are TGTGCCTGGAGCAAACTAGCGGGAGTTCGCGAGCAGTACTTC.

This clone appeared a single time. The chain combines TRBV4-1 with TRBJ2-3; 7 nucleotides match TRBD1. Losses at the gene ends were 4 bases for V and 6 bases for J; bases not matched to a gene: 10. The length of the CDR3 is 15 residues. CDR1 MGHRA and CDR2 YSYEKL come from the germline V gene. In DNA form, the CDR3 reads TGCGCCAGCAGCCTAATTTACAGGGGTGGGGATACGCAGTATTTT. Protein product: CASSLIYRGGDTQYF.

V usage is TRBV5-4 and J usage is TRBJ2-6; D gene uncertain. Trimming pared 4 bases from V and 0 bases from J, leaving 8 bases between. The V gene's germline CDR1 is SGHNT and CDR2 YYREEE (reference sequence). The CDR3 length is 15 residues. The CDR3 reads CASSPTGSGANVLTF. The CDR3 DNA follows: TGTGCCAGCAGCCCGACGGGCTCTGGGGCCAACGTCCTGACTTTC. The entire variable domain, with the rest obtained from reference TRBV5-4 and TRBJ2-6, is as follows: ETGVTQSPTHLIKTRGQQVTLRCSSQSGHNTVSWYQQALGQGPQFIFQYYREEENGRGNFPPRFSGLQFPNYSSELNVNALELDDSALYLCASSPTGSGANVLTFGAGSRLTVL.

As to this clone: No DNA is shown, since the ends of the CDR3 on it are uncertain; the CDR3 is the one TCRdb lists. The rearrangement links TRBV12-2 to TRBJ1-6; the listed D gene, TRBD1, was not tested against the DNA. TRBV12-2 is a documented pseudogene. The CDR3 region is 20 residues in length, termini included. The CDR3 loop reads CASRWWGRGILIPYNSPLHF.

The CDR3 region has the DNA TGTGCCAGAAGCCCCCCGGGAGGTTTC. Translation: CARSPPGGF. The chain uses TRBV7-5 and TRBJ2-7; the table gives TRBD2 as D, unverified against the DNA. TRBV7-5 is shown as a pseudogene. The CDR3 runs to 9 residues.

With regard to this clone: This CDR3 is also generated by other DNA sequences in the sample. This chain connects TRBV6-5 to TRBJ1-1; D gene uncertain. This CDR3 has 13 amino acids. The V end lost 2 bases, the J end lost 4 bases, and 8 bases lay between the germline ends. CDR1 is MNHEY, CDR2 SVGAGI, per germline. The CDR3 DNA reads TGTGCCAGCAGTTACGGGGAGGGCACTGAAGCTTTCTTT. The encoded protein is CASSYGEGTEAFF.

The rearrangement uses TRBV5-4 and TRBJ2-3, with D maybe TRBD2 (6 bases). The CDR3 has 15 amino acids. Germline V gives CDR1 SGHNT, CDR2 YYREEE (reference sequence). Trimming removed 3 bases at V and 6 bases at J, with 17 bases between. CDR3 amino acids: CASSSGIIGGDTQYF. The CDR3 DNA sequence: TGTGCCAGCAGCTCCGGAATAATAGGAGGGGATACGCAGTATTTT.

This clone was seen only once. The CDR3 protein is CASSLTGAFNQPQHF. Written as DNA, the CDR3 is TGTGCCAGTAGCTTAACCGGGGCCTTCAATCAGCCCCAGCATTTT. The chain is built from TRBV19 and TRBJ1-5, with D tentatively TRBD1 (5 bases). V dropped 6 bases and J dropped 3 bases, with 15 bases sitting between them. Per the germline V gene, CDR1 is LNHDA and CDR2 is SQIVND (reference sequence). The CDR3 covers 15 residues.

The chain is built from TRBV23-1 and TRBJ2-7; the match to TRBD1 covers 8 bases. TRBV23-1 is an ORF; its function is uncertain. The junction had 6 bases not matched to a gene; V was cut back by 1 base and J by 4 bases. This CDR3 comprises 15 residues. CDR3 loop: CASSQWPGGSYEQYF. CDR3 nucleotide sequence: TGCGCCAGCAGTCAATGGCCAGGGGGCTCGTACGAGCAGTACTTC.

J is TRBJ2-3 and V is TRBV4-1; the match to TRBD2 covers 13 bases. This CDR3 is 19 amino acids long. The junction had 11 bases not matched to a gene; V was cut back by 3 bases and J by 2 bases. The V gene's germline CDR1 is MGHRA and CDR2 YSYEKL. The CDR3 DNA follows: TGCGCCAGCAGCCAGTTACTAGCGGGAGGGCCGTTATCCACAGATACGCAGTATTTT. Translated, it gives CASSQLLAGGPLSTDTQYF.

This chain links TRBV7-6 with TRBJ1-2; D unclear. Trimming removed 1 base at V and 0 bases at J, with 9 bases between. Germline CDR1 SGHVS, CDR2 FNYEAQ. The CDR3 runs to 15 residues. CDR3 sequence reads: CASSLGVSPNYGYTF. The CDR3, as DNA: TGTGCCAGCAGCTTAGGGGTCAGTCCTAACTATGGCTACACCTTC.

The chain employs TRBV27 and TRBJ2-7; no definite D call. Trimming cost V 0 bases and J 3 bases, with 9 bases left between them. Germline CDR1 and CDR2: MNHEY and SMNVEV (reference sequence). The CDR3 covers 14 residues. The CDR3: CASSLSDSIYEQYF. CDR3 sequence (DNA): TGTGCCAGCAGTTTATCCGATTCTATCTACGAGCAGTACTTC.

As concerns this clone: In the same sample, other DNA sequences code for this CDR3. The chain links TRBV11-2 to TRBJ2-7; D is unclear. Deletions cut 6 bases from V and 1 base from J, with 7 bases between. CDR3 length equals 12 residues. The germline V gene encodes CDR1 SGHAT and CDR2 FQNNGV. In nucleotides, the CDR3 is TGTGCCAGCAGTCCCCCTTCCTACGAGCAGTACTTC. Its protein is CASSPPSYEQYF.

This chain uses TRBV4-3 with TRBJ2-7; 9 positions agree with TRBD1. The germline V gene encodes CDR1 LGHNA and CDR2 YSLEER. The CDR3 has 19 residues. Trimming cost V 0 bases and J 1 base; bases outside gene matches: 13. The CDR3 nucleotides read TGCGCCAGCAGCCAAGAGGCCCAAATGCGGACAGGGGATTCCTACGAGCAGTACTTC. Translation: CASSQEAQMRTGDSYEQYF.

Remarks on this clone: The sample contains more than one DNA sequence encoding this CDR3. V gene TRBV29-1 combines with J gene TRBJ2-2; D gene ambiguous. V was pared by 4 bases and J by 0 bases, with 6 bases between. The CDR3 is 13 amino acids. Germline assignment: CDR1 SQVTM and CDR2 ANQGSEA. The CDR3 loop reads CSVGLANTGELFF. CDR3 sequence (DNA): TGCAGCGTTGGTCTAGCGAACACCGGGGAGCTGTTTTTT.

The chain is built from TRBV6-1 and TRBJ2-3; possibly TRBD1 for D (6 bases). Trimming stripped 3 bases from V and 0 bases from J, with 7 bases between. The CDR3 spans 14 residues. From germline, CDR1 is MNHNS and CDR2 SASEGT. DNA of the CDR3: TGTGCCAGCAGTGAGGACAGTAGCACAGATACGCAGTATTTT. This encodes CASSEDSSTDTQYF.

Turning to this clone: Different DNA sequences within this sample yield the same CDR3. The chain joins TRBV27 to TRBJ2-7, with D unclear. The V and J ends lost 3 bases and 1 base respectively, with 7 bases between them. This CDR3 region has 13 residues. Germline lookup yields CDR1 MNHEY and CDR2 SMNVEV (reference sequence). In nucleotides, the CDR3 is TGTGCCAGCAGTTTTAAGATTTCCTACGAGCAGTACTTC. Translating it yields CASSFKISYEQYF.